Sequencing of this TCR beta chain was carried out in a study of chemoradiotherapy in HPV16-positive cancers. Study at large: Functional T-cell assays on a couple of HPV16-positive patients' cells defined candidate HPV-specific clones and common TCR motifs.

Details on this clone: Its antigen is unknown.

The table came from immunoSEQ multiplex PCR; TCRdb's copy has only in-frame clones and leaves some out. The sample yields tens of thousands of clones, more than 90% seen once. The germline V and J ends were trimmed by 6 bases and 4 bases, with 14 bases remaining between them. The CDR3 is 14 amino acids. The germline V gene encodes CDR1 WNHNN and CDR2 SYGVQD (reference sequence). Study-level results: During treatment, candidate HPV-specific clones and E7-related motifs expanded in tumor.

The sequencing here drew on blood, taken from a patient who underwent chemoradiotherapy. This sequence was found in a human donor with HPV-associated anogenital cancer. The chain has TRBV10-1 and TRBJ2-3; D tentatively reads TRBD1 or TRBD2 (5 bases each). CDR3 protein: CASSRDRRADTQYF. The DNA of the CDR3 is TGCGCCAGCAGCCGGGACCGGCGGGCAGATACGCAGTATTTT.